One sample yielded the 22 T cell receptor beta chains listed below, sequenced in a study of neurological immune-mediated disorders. One entry per CDR3 protein, called by TCRdb with MiXCR from the 5' RACE reads. This table has tens of thousands of distinct CDR3 sequences, 9.5% to 12% appearing once. This sample's time point: longitudinal time-point 1 (baseline). The sample was PBMCs. The receptors were sampled from a male donor with HTLV-1-associated myelopathy (HAM/TSP).

This clonotype has at least ten counts. The chain links TRBV2 to TRBJ2-1, with D possibly TRBD1 on 6 matching bases. Germline CDR1 is SNHLY and CDR2 is FYNNEI. V gave up 3 bases and J gave up 9 bases, with 15 bases separating them. This CDR3 region has 14 residues. CDR3 coding DNA: TGTGCCAGCAGTGAGTCAAACAGGGTTGGTGAGCAGTTCTTC. Amino acid sequence: CASSESNRVGEQFF.

This clonotype was found many times. The rearrangement links TRBV6-6 to TRBJ2-3; TRBD2 agrees at 8 bases. J lost 0 bases, V lost 0 bases, and 5 bases had no gene match. Germline values: CDR1 MNHNY, CDR2 SVGAGI (reference sequence). The CDR3 runs to 17 residues. In nucleotides, the CDR3 is TGTGCCAGCAGTTACTCCAACGCGGGGGGAAGCACAGATACGCAGTATTTT. Amino acid sequence: CASSYSNAGGSTDTQYF.

This clonotype was picked up many times. The chain couples TRBV9 to TRBJ2-1; 7 nucleotides agree with TRBD2. Germline CDR1 is SGDLS and CDR2 is YYNGEE. CDR3 size: 13 residues. The trim removed 1 base at V and 9 bases at J, leaving 4 bases unmatched. The CDR3 sequence is CASSVYGGSEQFF. The CDR3 DNA is TGTGCCAGCAGCGTATACGGGGGGAGTGAGCAGTTCTTC. Looking up the rest from reference TRBV9 and TRBJ2-1 gives the full variable domain: DSGVTQTPKHLITATGQRVTLRCSPRSGDLSVYWYQQSLDQGLQFLIQYYNGEERAKGNILERFSAQQFPDLHSELNLSSLELGDSALYFCASSVYGGSEQFFGPGTRLTVL.

This clonotype came up a few times. This chain uses TRBV6-6 with TRBJ1-2; no reliable D call. V gave up 7 bases and J gave up 3 bases, with 15 bases separating them. Per the germline V gene, CDR1 is MNHNY and CDR2 is SVGAGI (reference sequence). CDR3 length: 14 amino acids. Here the CDR3 reads CASTLGQAYYGYTF. The CDR3 nucleotides are TGTGCCAGCACCCTCGGCCAGGCCTACTATGGCTACACCTTC.

This clonotype occurred many times. The chain is built from TRBV12-3 or TRBV12-4 and TRBJ2-5; 7 bases are a match to TRBD1. The CDR3 consists of 15 residues. With V trimmed by 6 bases and J by 3 bases, 10 bases remained unmatched. CDR3 bases: TGTGCCAGCAGGCCGAACGACAGGGTAAAAGAGACCCAGTACTTC. Translating it yields CASRPNDRVKETQYF.

The rearrangement uses TRBV19 and TRBJ2-1; the D gene is possibly TRBD2 (6 bases). The CDR3 has 15 residues. The germline V and J ends were trimmed by 7 bases and 6 bases, with 19 bases remaining between them. Germline V lookup: CDR1 LNHDA, CDR2 SQIVND (reference sequence). For the CDR3, the DNA is TGTGCCAGTACCGTCAACGCGGGGCCTCGCAATGAGCAGTTCTTC. Amino acids: CASTVNAGPRNEQFF. The full variable domain, with the rest looked up from reference TRBV19 and TRBJ2-1, is DGGITQSPKYLFRKEGQNVTLSCEQNLNHDAMYWYRQDPGQGLRLIYYSQIVNDFQKGDIAEGYSVSREKKESFPLTVTSAQKNPTAFYLCASTVNAGPRNEQFFGPGTRLTVL.

At least ten counts were recorded for this clonotype. This chain joins TRBV15 and TRBJ1-3; tentative D call: TRBD1 (5 bases). This CDR3 is 15 amino acids long. V gave up 0 bases and J gave up 4 bases, with 10 bases separating them. From germline, CDR1 is LNHNV and CDR2 YYDKDF (reference sequence). CDR3 protein: CATSRDQGRGNTIYF. The CDR3 DNA reads TGTGCCACCAGCAGAGATCAGGGACGCGGAAACACCATATATTTT.

This clonotype was recorded at least ten times. The chain uses TRBV27 and TRBJ1-1; the match to TRBD1 covers 9 bases. Germline CDR1 reads MNHEY; CDR2 reads SMNVEV (reference sequence). The CDR3 has 16 residues. V was clipped by 5 bases and J by 4 bases; unmatched bases: 11. The CDR3 coding sequence is TGTGCCAGCAGTGAAACCGGGACAGGGTCCGGCACTGAAGCTTTCTTT. Translating gives CASSETGTGSGTEAFF.

This clonotype was detected many times. The chain couples TRBV5-1 to TRBJ2-7; perhaps TRBD1 as D (6 bases). Germline CDR1 is SGHRS and CDR2 is YFSETQ. This CDR3 is built from 16 residues. The V end was cut by 5 bases, the J end by 0 bases, with 18 bases between. CDR3 sequence: CASSPTGTHLSYEQYF. CDR3 nucleotides: TGCGCCAGCAGTCCAACCGGGACACACCTCTCCTACGAGCAGTACTTC.

The sample holds many counts of this clonotype. The chain has TRBV10-3 and TRBJ2-5; D is possibly TRBD1 (5 bases). Germline CDR1 reads ENHRY; CDR2 reads SYGVKD. The V end lost 2 bases, the J end lost 5 bases, and 6 bases lay between the germline ends. The CDR3 loop spans 12 amino acids. In DNA form, the CDR3 reads TGTGCCATCAGTGAGGGGGCGGAGACCCAGTACTTC. It specifies CAISEGAETQYF.

The gene calls are TRBV5-5 and TRBJ1-5; possibly TRBD1 for D (5 bases). V dropped 2 bases and J dropped 0 bases, with 9 bases sitting between them. Germline values: CDR1 SGHKS, CDR2 YYEKEE (reference sequence). This CDR3 is built from 15 residues. As DNA, the CDR3 is TGTGCCAGCAGCTTCGACAGTTATAGCAATCAGCCCCAGCATTTT. Translation gives CASSFDSYSNQPQHF.

This clonotype was detected many times. This chain connects TRBV28 to TRBJ1-4; no definite D call. The germline V gene encodes CDR1 MDHEN and CDR2 SYDVKM. The CDR3 covers 13 residues. Deletions cut 6 bases from V and 0 bases from J, with 5 bases between. The CDR3 here is CASRRATNEKLFF. Here the CDR3 DNA reads TGTGCCAGCAGACGTGCAACTAATGAAAAACTGTTTTTT.

Many counts were recorded for this clonotype. The chain joins TRBV7-2 to TRBJ1-2; D may be TRBD1 (6 bases). Germline values: CDR1 SGHTA, CDR2 FQGNSA. The ends were cut back, 5 bases at V and 4 bases at J, with 17 bases in the middle. CDR3 size: 15 residues. In DNA form, the CDR3 reads TGTGCCAGCAGCCTTAACAGGGCGGCCGGCTATGGCTACACCTTC. Its translation: CASSLNRAAGYGYTF. Drawing the rest from reference TRBV7-2 and TRBJ1-2, the complete variable domain is GAGVSQSPSNKVTEKGKDVELRCDPISGHTALYWYRQSLGQGLEFLIYFQGNSAPDKSGLPSDRFSAERTGGSVSTLTIQRTQQEDSAVYLCASSLNRAAGYGYTFGSGTRLTVV.

This clonotype was counted at least ten times. The chain has TRBV20-1 and TRBJ2-7, with D maybe TRBD2 (5 bases). The CDR3 is 15 residues long. CDR1 and CDR2 from the germline V gene are DFQATT and SNEGSKA (reference sequence). Trimming pared 6 bases from V and 3 bases from J, leaving 21 bases between. CDR3 residues: CSAPRVLLPDYEQYF. The CDR3 DNA follows: TGCAGTGCCCCGAGGGTCCTATTACCCGACTACGAGCAGTACTTC.

This clonotype was recorded many times. This chain uses TRBV20-1 with TRBJ2-7; D might be TRBD1 or TRBD2, each matching 5 bases. Germline V lookup: CDR1 DFQATT, CDR2 SNEGSKA (reference sequence). This CDR3 has 12 amino acids. The V end lost 3 bases, the J end lost 4 bases, and 10 bases lay between the germline ends. CDR3: CSASAEGYEQYF. The CDR3 DNA follows: TGCAGTGCTAGTGCAGAGGGGTACGAGCAGTACTTC.

This clonotype came up many times. The V and J genes are TRBV9 and TRBJ1-4, with D maybe TRBD1 (5 bases). The CDR3 runs 15 residues. In germline, CDR1 is SGDLS, CDR2 YYNGEE. The V and J ends lost 2 bases and 5 bases respectively, with 13 bases between them. In nucleotides, the CDR3 is TGTGCCAGCAGCGTCCACGGAGGGGTAAATGAAAAACTGTTTTTT. Translated, it gives CASSVHGGVNEKLFF.

This clonotype was seen ten or more times. The chain uses TRBV5-6 and TRBJ1-5; 8 bases match TRBD1. CDR1 SGHDT and CDR2 YYEEEE come from the germline V gene. This CDR3 comprises 14 residues. V shed 4 bases, J shed 7 bases, and the junction held 7 bases outside the gene matches. The CDR3: CASSDSGGGQPQHF. CDR3 in DNA: TGTGCCAGCAGCGACTCAGGGGGCGGACAGCCCCAGCATTTT.

This clonotype came up many times. The CDR3: CSAPGQNSYEQYF. Written as DNA, the CDR3 is TGCAGTGCCCCGGGACAGAACTCCTACGAGCAGTACTTC. The V gene is TRBV20-1, the J gene TRBJ2-7; 7 bases line up with TRBD1. V gave up 6 bases and J gave up 0 bases; unmatched junction bases: 5. Germline-derived CDR1 and CDR2 are DFQATT and SNEGSKA (reference sequence). There are 13 residues in the CDR3.

This clonotype was detected only a few times. Given a much more abundant clone one base away, this may be a read error. The chain is built from TRBV20-1 and TRBJ1-4; no clear D. V was cut by 2 bases and J by 7 bases, with 14 bases left in between. Per germline, CDR1 DFQATT and CDR2 SNEGSKA (reference sequence). This CDR3 contains 14 residues. In DNA, the CDR3 is TGCAGTGCTAGAAATCACGAACGGGGTGAAAAACTGTTTTTT. Its protein product is CSARNHERGEKLFF.

This clonotype was seen repeatedly, ten times or more. This chain uses TRBV7-2 with TRBJ2-7; 10 bases agree with TRBD1. CDR3 size: 14 residues. V gave up 4 bases and J gave up 3 bases; unmatched junction bases: 3. Per germline, CDR1 SGHTA and CDR2 FQGNSA. The CDR3 reads CASSSGTGDYEQYF. CDR3 nucleotides: TGTGCCAGCAGCTCCGGGACAGGGGACTACGAGCAGTACTTC.

This clonotype was counted ten times or more. The genes are TRBV28 and TRBJ1-2; D unresolved. Germline V gene lookup returns CDR1 MDHEN and CDR2 SYDVKM. CDR3 length equals 14 residues. Trimming shortened V by 6 bases and J by 8 bases, and 19 bases separated the two germline ends. CDR3 bases: TGTGCCAGCAGCCACATCCAACAAACTAGCGGCTACACCTTC. This translates into CASSHIQQTSGYTF.

The table lists this clonotype with many counts. The CDR3 sequence is CASSPLQSIEAFF. CDR3 coding DNA: TGTGCCAGCTCACCTCTACAGTCGATAGAAGCTTTCTTT. This chain joins TRBV18 and TRBJ1-1; D gene uncertain. Per germline, CDR1 KGHSH and CDR2 LQKENI. CDR3 length equals 13 residues. Trimming took off 3 bases at V and 8 bases at J, with 13 bases between the two ends.